A single sample gave rise to the 25 T cell receptor beta chains below, sequenced in a study of shared clonotypes between healthy human individuals. The data were produced by immunoSEQ multiplex PCR, yet TCRdb's version contains in-frame clones alone and is incomplete. The sample carries approximately 2,000,000 clones, roughly 90% recorded once. Sequenced input: naive CD4+ T cells from PBMCs. Sample subset: CD45RA+ positively selected. These receptors were obtained from a man between 18 and 35 years old in good health. Some clones in this sample may be carry-over from other donors' samples.

This chain uses TRBV4-1 with TRBJ2-7; 7 bases are a match to TRBD1. The CDR3 length is 17 residues. J was trimmed by 0 bases and V by 0 bases; bases with no gene match: 8. CDR1 MGHRA and CDR2 YSYEKL come from the germline V gene. The CDR3 spells CASSQDRYWDSSYEQYF. The CDR3 DNA reads as TGCGCCAGCAGCCAAGATCGTTATTGGGACAGCTCCTACGAGCAGTACTTC.

Notes on this clone: The sample has other DNA sequences that encode this CDR3 too. The rearrangement joins TRBV29-1 to TRBJ2-2; D uncertain. The length of the CDR3 is 12 residues. V was shortened by 3 bases and J by 2 bases, with 4 bases between the two germline ends. Germline assignment: CDR1 SQVTM and CDR2 ANQGSEA. CDR3 nucleotide sequence: TGCAGCGTTGAGGGAAACACCGGGGAGCTGTTTTTT. It is translated as CSVEGNTGELFF.

This rearrangement joins TRBV11-2 to TRBJ2-5; TRBD1 matches 9 bases. The trim removed 1 base at V and 4 bases at J, leaving 7 bases unmatched. CDR1 and CDR2 (germline): SGHAT, FQNNGV. The CDR3 runs 16 residues. As DNA, the CDR3 is TGTGCCAGCAGCTTAGTGGGGACAGGGTTTGGAGAGACCCAGTACTTC. This codes for CASSLVGTGFGETQYF.

J is TRBJ1-3 and V is TRBV19; D is uncertain. V was trimmed by 7 bases and J by 9 bases, leaving 19 bases between them. The CDR3 runs to 14 residues. Germline lookup yields CDR1 LNHDA and CDR2 SQIVND (reference sequence). The CDR3 spells CASKESRGLSTIYF. DNA for the CDR3: TGTGCCAGTAAGGAGTCTCGGGGTTTGAGCACCATATATTTT.

The chain employs TRBV28 and TRBJ1-5; perhaps TRBD1 as D (5 bases). Trimming shortened V by 5 bases and J by 1 base, and 18 bases separated the two germline ends. This CDR3 is built from 17 residues. From germline, CDR1 is MDHEN and CDR2 SYDVKM. DNA of the CDR3: TGTGCCAGCAGTATCACCTGGACCCGGGACAGCAATCAGCCCCAGCATTTT. Translated: CASSITWTRDSNQPQHF.

V gene TRBV29-1 combines with J gene TRBJ2-1; D is perhaps TRBD1 or TRBD2 (5 bases each). CDR3 length: 14 amino acids. Germline CDR1 SQVTM, CDR2 ANQGSEA. V lost 6 bases, J lost 5 bases, and 17 bases lay in between. The CDR3 loop is CSVGPGARHNEQFF. The CDR3 DNA is TGCAGCGTCGGTCCCGGGGCTCGGCACAATGAGCAGTTCTTC.

The chain combines TRBV4-3 with TRBJ2-1, with TRBD1 identical over 11 bases. Per the germline V gene, CDR1 is LGHNA and CDR2 is YSLEER. Losses at the gene ends were 4 bases for V and 9 bases for J; bases not matched to a gene: 5. This CDR3 is built from 14 residues. The CDR3 sequence: CASSLAGTGGEQFF. The CDR3 coding sequence is TGCGCCAGCAGCCTCGCGGGGACAGGGGGTGAGCAGTTCTTC.

A note on this clone: One end of the junction fails to match germline, which may point to a read error. The chain joins TRBV15 to TRBJ2-1, with D possibly matching TRBD2 (5 bases). Germline-derived CDR1 and CDR2 are LNHNV and YYDKDF (reference sequence). This CDR3 has 13 amino acids. CDR3 coding DNA: TGTGCCCCCAGCGGCCAGCGACACAATGAGCAGTTCTTC. It codes for CAPSGQRHNEQFF.

As concerns this clone: The same CDR3 can be traced to other DNA sequences in this sample. The chain uses TRBV7-3 and TRBJ2-1; 12 bases are shared with TRBD2. V shed 6 bases and J 7 bases; nucleotides not matched to a gene: 7. The CDR3 loop spans 15 amino acids. Germline loops: CDR1 SGHTA, CDR2 FQGTGA. The CDR3 DNA reads TGTGCCAGCAGTTTCCGACTAGCGGGAGCAAATGAGCAGTTCTTC. Protein sequence: CASSFRLAGANEQFF.

The chain recombines TRBV19 with TRBJ2-2; 9 nucleotides align to TRBD2. The V gene's germline CDR1 is LNHDA and CDR2 SQIVND (reference sequence). Trimming cost V 4 bases and J 4 bases; bases outside gene matches: 7. CDR3 size: 16 residues. The chain's CDR3 is CASSTSGAWTTGELFF. In nucleotides, the CDR3 is TGTGCCAGTAGTACTAGCGGGGCCTGGACCACCGGGGAGCTGTTTTTT.

The rearrangement links TRBV2 to TRBJ1-1, with D uncertain. Germline V CDR1 and CDR2: SNHLY, FYNNEI. Trimming stripped 6 bases from V and 6 bases from J, with 8 bases between. The CDR3 is made up of 11 amino acids. This CDR3 reads CASREEAEAFF. CDR3 in DNA: TGTGCCAGCAGGGAGGAGGCTGAAGCTTTCTTT.

The table lists this clone with a count of one. The same CDR3 arises from other DNA sequences in this sample as well. The chain links TRBV9 to TRBJ2-7; TRBD2 matches at 10 bases. The trim removed 2 bases at V and 1 base at J, leaving 0 bases unmatched. Germline V gene sequence: CDR1 SGDLS, CDR2 YYNGEE. The CDR3 sequence is 14 residues long. The CDR3 is CASSVTSGSYEQYF. The CDR3 coding sequence is TGTGCCAGCAGCGTGACTAGCGGGTCCTACGAGCAGTACTTC.

The sample holds a few counts of this clone. The genes are TRBV30 and TRBJ1-4, with TRBD1 matching over 7 bases. CDR3 size: 13 residues. CDR1 is GTSNPN, CDR2 SVGIG, per germline (reference sequence). After removal of 0 bases from V and 11 bases from J, the junction contained 6 bases not matched to a gene. The CDR3 protein is CAWSVTRDSKLFF. In DNA form, the CDR3 reads TGTGCCTGGAGTGTAACCCGGGACAGTAAACTGTTTTTT.

V and J are TRBV4-1 and TRBJ1-5; possible D gene TRBD1, 6 bases. The germline V and J ends were trimmed by 4 bases and 6 bases, with 25 bases remaining between them. The length of the CDR3 is 18 residues. Germline V CDR1 and CDR2: MGHRA, YSYEKL. CDR3 in DNA: TGCGCCAGCAGCCCGCAAGAAGCTTCGGCAGGGGCGGGTCAGCCCCAGCATTTT. It yields the protein CASSPQEASAGAGQPQHF.

The chain combines TRBV28 with TRBJ1-1; no clear D gene. The V end lost 2 bases, the J end lost 0 bases, and 4 bases lay between the germline ends. Germline-derived CDR1 and CDR2 are MDHEN and SYDVKM. The CDR3 length is 13 residues. The DNA for the CDR3 is TGTGCCAGCAGTTTAATGATGAACACTGAAGCTTTCTTT. It translates to CASSLMMNTEAFF.

The rearrangement joins TRBV2 to TRBJ2-2, with D possibly TRBD2 on 7 matching bases. Between the trimmed V and J ends, which lost 1 base and 3 bases, there was a span of 15 bases. The CDR3 totals 17 residues. Germline V gene data show CDR1 as SNHLY and CDR2 as FYNNEI. The CDR3 DNA reads TGTGCCAGCAGTGAAGGCCGGGGAGGGGGTGACACCGGGGAGCTGTTTTTT. Amino acid sequence: CASSEGRGGGDTGELFF. Variable domain in full (rest from reference TRBV2 and TRBJ2-2): EPEVTQTPSHQVTQMGQEVILRCVPISNHLYFYWYRQILGQKVEFLVSFYNNEISEKSEIFDDQFSVERPDGSNFTLKIRSTKLEDSAMYFCASSEGRGGGDTGELFFGEGSRLTVL.

This clone was seen more than once but under ten times. This chain uses TRBV27 with TRBJ2-7; D is uncertain. The V gene's germline CDR1 is MNHEY and CDR2 SMNVEV (reference sequence). Trimming removed 5 bases at V and 2 bases at J, with 4 bases between. This CDR3 has 11 amino acids. The CDR3 is CASSTPYEQYF. CDR3 nucleotides: TGTGCCAGCAGTACCCCCTACGAGCAGTACTTC.

Of note for this clone: Other DNA sequences within the sample encode an identical CDR3. CDR3 residues: CSVGQGSDYGYTF. The CDR3 DNA reads TGCAGCGTCGGACAGGGTAGCGACTATGGCTACACCTTC. The rearrangement uses TRBV29-1 and TRBJ1-2; 8 bases align to TRBD1. V lost 6 bases, J lost 3 bases, and 6 bases stayed unmatched. Germline loops: CDR1 SQVTM, CDR2 ANQGSEA. The CDR3 is made up of 13 amino acids.

This CDR3 is CASSQGYTGELFF. The CDR3 coding sequence is TGCGCCAGCAGCCAAGGATACACCGGGGAGCTGTTTTTT. V usage is TRBV4-1 and J usage is TRBJ2-2; D is unresolved. The V gene lost 1 base and the J gene lost 3 bases, with 3 bases spanning the gap. The CDR3 has 13 residues. Per germline, CDR1 MGHRA and CDR2 YSYEKL.

V gene TRBV29-1 combines with J gene TRBJ2-7; TRBD1 agrees at 7 bases. CDR1 is SQVTM and CDR2 is ANQGSEA in the germline V gene. Trimming took 7 bases from V and 2 from J; bases not matched to a gene: 8. The CDR3 contains 13 residues. This CDR3 reads CSASGQGAYEQYF. The CDR3 DNA is TGCAGCGCCTCCGGGCAGGGGGCCTACGAGCAGTACTTC.

The V call is TRBV5-1, the J call TRBJ2-3; 9 nucleotides agree with TRBD1. The trim removed 5 bases at V and 3 bases at J, leaving 10 bases unmatched. Germline-derived CDR1 and CDR2 are SGHRS and YFSETQ. The CDR3 spans 16 residues. The CDR3 reads CASSTTGTGWTDTQYF. In DNA form, the CDR3 reads TGCGCCAGCAGTACAACCGGGACAGGGTGGACAGATACGCAGTATTTT.

V is TRBV7-9 and J is TRBJ2-7; 8 bases fit TRBD1. CDR3 length: 17 amino acids. Trimming took 1 base from V and 3 from J; bases not matched to a gene: 11. Germline V gene data show CDR1 as SEHNR and CDR2 as FQNEAQ (reference sequence). This CDR3 reads CASSLGRQGRRDYEQYF. CDR3 bases: TGTGCCAGCAGCTTAGGTCGACAGGGGAGGAGAGACTACGAGCAGTACTTC. Full variable domain (remainder filled in from reference TRBV7-9 and TRBJ2-7): DTGVSQNPRHKITKRGQNVTFRCDPISEHNRLYWYRQTLGQGPEFLTYFQNEAQLEKSRLLSDRFSAERPKGSFSTLEIQRTEQGDSAMYLCASSLGRQGRRDYEQYFGPGTRLTVT.

CDR3 DNA: TGTGCCAGCAGTCCCAGGGGACAGGCCCAAGAGACCCAGTACTTC. Its protein product is CASSPRGQAQETQYF. The chain links TRBV28 to TRBJ2-5, with 8 bases aligning to TRBD1. The V and J ends lost 5 bases and 1 base, in that order; junction bases with no gene match: 6. Per the germline V gene, CDR1 is MDHEN and CDR2 is SYDVKM. The CDR3 contains 15 residues.

The chain employs TRBV9 and TRBJ1-3; tentatively, D is TRBD1 (5 bases). The CDR3 loop spans 15 amino acids. Germline values: CDR1 SGDLS, CDR2 YYNGEE. V was shortened by 0 bases and J by 0 bases, with 7 bases between the two germline ends. The CDR3 DNA sequence: TGTGCCAGCAGCGTAGCGACAGCCTCTGGAAACACCATATATTTT. Translated: CASSVATASGNTIYF.

The chain links TRBV5-1 to TRBJ1-5; 9 bases are a match to TRBD1. After removal of 4 bases from V and 7 bases from J, the junction contained 6 bases not matched to a gene. The CDR3 covers 14 residues. Germline V CDR1 and CDR2: SGHRS, YFSETQ. CDR3 sequence: CASSVGTGNQPQHF. The CDR3 DNA reads as TGCGCCAGCAGCGTCGGGACAGGGAACCAGCCCCAGCATTTT. The whole variable domain, remainder taken from reference TRBV5-1 and TRBJ1-5, is KAGVTQTPRYLIKTRGQQVTLSCSPISGHRSVSWYQQTPGQGLQFLFEYFSETQRNKGNFPGRFSGRQFSNSRSEMNVSTLELGDSALYLCASSVGTGNQPQHFGDGTRLSIL.